The clone carrying this T cell receptor (beta chain) appeared once. Its specificity is unknown. The entry originates in a study of cytomegalovirus exposure and HLA in healthy donors. The study, taken as a whole, reports: An analysis done earlier found most TCR beta V segments productive about 87% or about 30% of the time. Indistinguishable V segments, including TRBV6-2 and TRBV6-3, were excluded. HLA restriction was apparent for most CMV-associated TCR beta chains in a later analysis. Later findings reportedly placed an Asian-associated ancestry cluster below the 666-donor mean for N-insertions.

V was clipped by 5 bases and J by 5 bases, with 25 bases between them. Germline assignment: CDR1 SGHVS and CDR2 FQNEAQ. The CDR3 consists of 18 residues. 60 Vbeta and 13 Jbeta primers were used in PCR. The method was immunoSEQ multiplex PCR; TCRdb's version includes in-frame clones alone and lacks a portion of them. This table holds 150,000 to 200,000 clones, just over 75% found once. The source is a young woman in good health and CMV-seropositive. Sequencing was carried out using PBMCs. The rearrangement links TRBV7-8 to TRBJ2-4, with a tentative D call TRBD2 (6 bases). The CDR3 here is CASSMTLPGLDHQNIQYF. The CDR3 bases are TGTGCCAGCAGCATGACCCTCCCGGGACTTGATCACCAAAACATTCAGTACTTC.